The T cell receptor (beta chain) under discussion was sequenced for a study of blood T cell repertoires in COVID-19. Study context: COVID-19 samples collected from the United States, Italy and Spain covered acute and convalescent phases. In each case, the material was cDNA or gDNA derived from T cells, B-cell-depleted T cells, or PBMCs.

Germline V gene data show CDR1 as LNHDA and CDR2 as SQIVND (reference sequence). Trimming shortened V by 10 bases and J by 5 bases, and 20 bases separated the two germline ends. The CDR3 has 14 residues. Under the authors' procedure: Estimation of nucleated cell counts was performed using reference gene primer amplification. Here immunoSEQ multiplex PCR was the method, and the copy in TCRdb shows in-frame clones only, minus some. V and J calls and clone size are those listed in that table; D and trimming were worked out from the DNA. The repertoire holds 40,000 to 45,000 clones, with roughly 71% as singletons.

The sequenced sample consisted of peripheral blood. This receptor was obtained from a man older than 75 with acute or convalescent COVID-19. V usage is TRBV19 and J usage is TRBJ1-1; D is unclear. Here the CDR3 reads CATTGEQRNTEAFF. CDR3 bases: TGTGCCACCACCGGGGAACAGAGGAATACTGAAGCTTTCTTT.